The present entry profiles one TCR beta chain with its context. The sort gate was single viable CD3+CD4+CD8-CD45RO+ cells for memory CD4+ T cells. J gave up 3 bases and V 5 bases, and 4 bases lay outside the gene matches. The length of the CDR3 is 13 residues. The germline gives CDR1 MNHEY, CDR2 SVGAGI. TCRdb's copy holds only in-frame clones and misses some; the assay was immunoSEQ multiplex PCR. This sample has 45,000 to 65,000 clones, with around 82% found just once. The data belong to a study of memory CD4+ T cells and cytomegalovirus serostatus. Sequencing input: memory CD4+ T cells from blood. This chain links TRBV6-5 with TRBJ2-7; 7 positions match TRBD2. The origin of this receptor is an adult in good health and CMV-seropositive. The CDR3 DNA follows: TGTGCCAGCAGTCGTGGACTAGGCTACGAGCAGTACTTC. Encoded protein: CASSRGLGYEQYF.